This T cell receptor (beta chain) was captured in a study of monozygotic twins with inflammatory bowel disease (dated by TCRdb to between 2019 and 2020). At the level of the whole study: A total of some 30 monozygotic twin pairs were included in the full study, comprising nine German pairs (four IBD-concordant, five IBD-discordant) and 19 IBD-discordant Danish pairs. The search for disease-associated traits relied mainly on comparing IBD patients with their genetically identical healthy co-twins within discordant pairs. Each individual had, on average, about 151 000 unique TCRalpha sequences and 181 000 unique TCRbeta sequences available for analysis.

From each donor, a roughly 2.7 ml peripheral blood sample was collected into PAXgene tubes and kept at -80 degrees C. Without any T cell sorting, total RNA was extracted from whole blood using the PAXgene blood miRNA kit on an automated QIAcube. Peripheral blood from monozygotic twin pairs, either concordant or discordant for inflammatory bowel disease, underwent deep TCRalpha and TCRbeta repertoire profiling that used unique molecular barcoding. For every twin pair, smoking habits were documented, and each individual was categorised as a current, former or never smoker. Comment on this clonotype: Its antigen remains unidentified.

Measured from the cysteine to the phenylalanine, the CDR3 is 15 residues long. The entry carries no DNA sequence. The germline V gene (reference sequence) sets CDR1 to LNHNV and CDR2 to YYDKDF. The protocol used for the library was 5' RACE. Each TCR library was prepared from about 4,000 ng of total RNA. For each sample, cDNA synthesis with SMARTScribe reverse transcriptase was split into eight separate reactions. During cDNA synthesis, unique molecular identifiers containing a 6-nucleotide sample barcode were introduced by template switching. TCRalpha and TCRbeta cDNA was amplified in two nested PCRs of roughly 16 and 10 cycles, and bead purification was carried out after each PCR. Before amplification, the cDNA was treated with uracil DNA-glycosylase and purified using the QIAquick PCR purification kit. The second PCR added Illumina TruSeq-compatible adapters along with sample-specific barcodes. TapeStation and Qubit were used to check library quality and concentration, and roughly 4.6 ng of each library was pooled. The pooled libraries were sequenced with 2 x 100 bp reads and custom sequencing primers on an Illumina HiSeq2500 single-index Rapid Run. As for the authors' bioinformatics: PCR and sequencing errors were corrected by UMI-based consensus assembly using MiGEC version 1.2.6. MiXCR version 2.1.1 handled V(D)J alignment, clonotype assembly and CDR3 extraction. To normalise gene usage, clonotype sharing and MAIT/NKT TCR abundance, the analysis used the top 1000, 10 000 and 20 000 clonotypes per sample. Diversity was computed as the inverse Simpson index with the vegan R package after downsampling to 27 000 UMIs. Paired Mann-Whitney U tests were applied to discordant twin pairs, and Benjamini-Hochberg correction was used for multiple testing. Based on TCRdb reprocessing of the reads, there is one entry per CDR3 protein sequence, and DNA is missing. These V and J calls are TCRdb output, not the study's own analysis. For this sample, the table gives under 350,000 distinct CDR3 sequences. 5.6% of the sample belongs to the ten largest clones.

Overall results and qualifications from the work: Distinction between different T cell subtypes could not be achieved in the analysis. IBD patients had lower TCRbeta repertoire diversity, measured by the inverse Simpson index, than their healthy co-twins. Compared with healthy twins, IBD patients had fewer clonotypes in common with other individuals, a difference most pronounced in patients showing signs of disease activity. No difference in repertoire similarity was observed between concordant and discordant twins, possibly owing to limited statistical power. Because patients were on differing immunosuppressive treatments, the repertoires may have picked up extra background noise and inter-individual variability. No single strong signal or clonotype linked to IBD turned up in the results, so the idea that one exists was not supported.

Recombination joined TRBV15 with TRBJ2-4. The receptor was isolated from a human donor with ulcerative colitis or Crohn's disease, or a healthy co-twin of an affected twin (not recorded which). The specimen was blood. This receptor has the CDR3 CATSREMIAKNIQYF.